This T cell receptor beta chain emerged from a study of blood T cell repertoires in COVID-19 (TCRdb year 2020). About the study as a whole: Samples from collaborators originated in the United States, Italy and Spain and spanned both the acute and convalescent phases of COVID-19. The prospective study material was composed of cDNA or gDNA derived from T cells, B-cell-depleted T cells, or PBMCs. Samples were obtained from the ongoing ImmuneRACE study (first 160 participants) and from over 1,000 subjects provided by 6 global collaborators. HLA class I and class II types, where available, came from metadata supplied by the sample provider rather than from assay-based typing. Deeply sampled blood TCRbeta repertoires from subjects exposed to, actively infected with, or recovered from COVID-19 were included in the dataset. A de-identified subject ID, COVID-19 status, age in years and sex were almost always included in the sample metadata. A freely available public database, intended as a resource for researchers studying the immune response to SARS-CoV-2, is where the repertoires were released.

In Seattle, one collaborating source enrolled patients while the infection was active and tracked those patients longitudinally over the course of disease. Each collaborating institution followed its own protocols to collect whole blood in K2EDTA tubes. For TCRbeta analysis, collaborators shipped samples as frozen whole blood, isolated PBMCs, or DNA extracted from either of those sample types. Findings and caveats that apply to the study as a whole: How much clinical and demographic metadata was included differed by source and by participant, and the metadata was provided uncurated.

The germline V gene gives CDR1 as SGHVS and CDR2 as FQNEAQ. Trimming costs V 4 bases and J 5 bases, and their ends lie 20 bases apart. From cysteine to phenylalanine, the CDR3 is 16 amino acids long. Only the CDR3 DNA is retained, 48 bases long and in frame from the first base. A note on this clone: Its antigen target is currently unknown. No base quality values were provided; no much bigger clone lies one nucleotide off.

The immunoSEQ Assay, a bias-controlled multiplex PCR, was used to amplify TCRbeta CDR3 regions from genomic DNA. The study's processing was this. The number of nucleated cells in each sample was estimated from the amplification of reference gene primers within the assay. To quantify the absolute abundance of each unique TCRbeta CDR3 rearrangement, sequence reads were collapsed and filtered. For each sample, productive Simpson clonality was calculated by taking the square root of Simpson's diversity index across productive rearrangements. TCRdb re-hosts the immuneACCESS table, in-frame sequences only. Its copies lack some clones; in the studies checked, an unresolved V gene accounts for under half of them, and the cause for the rest is not known. V, J and clone size reflect that table, while D and trimming were determined from the DNA. The sample table records about 180,000 clones; 80% to 90% of these occur just once. The top ten hold roughly 10% of the sample.

The chain is assembled from TRBV7-8 and TRBJ1-2; a confident D gene designation cannot be given. The receptor comes from a woman of 80 years or more with COVID-19, enrolled during active disease. Input material: peripheral blood. The DNA reads as follows: TGTGCCAGCAGCTCAGGACTGAGCAAGGCTGGATATGGCTACACCTTC. Its coded protein is CASSSGLSKAGYGYTF.